The 22 T cell receptor beta chains below were found in one sample sequenced in a study of T-cell memory formation after mild COVID-19 (dated by TCRdb to the early 2020s). Receptor libraries were prepared by 5' RACE. Sequencing was performed on an Illumina NovaSeq 6000. Using fastp trimming at Q25 and MiXCR clonotype assembly, TCRdb reanalyzed the public sequencing data and kept in-frame beta chains. Identical CDR3 proteins give one entry, which carries the most common genes and DNA. Within this sample are around 200,000 distinct CDR3 sequences, with around 20% of them counted one time only. The ten largest clones take up 3.5% to 5% of the sample. Material: PBMCs or a T cell subset sorted from them (not recorded which). Receptor source: a young man who had mild COVID-19 (a few samples of this study predate the infection). The sample titles of this study are shuffled in the database, so cell type and time point are left out; the donor was told from shared clones.

This clonotype occurred a few times. The chain joins TRBV7-2 to TRBJ1-2; D gene ambiguous. In germline, CDR1 is SGHTA, CDR2 FQGNSA. The CDR3 spans 14 residues. V shed 5 bases and J shed 0 bases, with 10 bases lying between them. Written as DNA, the CDR3 is TGTGCCAGCAGCCCAGTTGGTTCTAACTATGGCTACACCTTC. Amino acids: CASSPVGSNYGYTF.

This clonotype was recorded at least ten times. The gene calls are TRBV4-3 and TRBJ2-5; D may be TRBD1 (6 bases). Trimming cost V 4 bases and J 4 bases, with 13 bases left between them. This CDR3 is built from 14 residues. Germline CDR1 reads LGHNA; CDR2 reads YSLEER. The CDR3 spells CASSRSTGSETQYF. In DNA form, the CDR3 reads TGCGCCAGCAGCCGCTCAACAGGGTCAGAGACCCAGTACTTC.

The J gene is TRBJ2-5, the V gene TRBV4-3, with 7 bases matching TRBD2. Trimming cost V 4 bases and J 4 bases; bases outside gene matches: 9. The CDR3 has 15 amino acids. CDR1 and CDR2 from the germline V gene are LGHNA and YSLEER. The CDR3 loop is CASSPRDYPGETQYF. The CDR3 nucleotides are TGCGCCAGCAGCCCCCGGGACTACCCCGGAGAGACCCAGTACTTC.

This clonotype has more than one count but fewer than ten. The V call is TRBV7-9, the J call TRBJ1-4; D uncertain. Trimming took off 5 bases at V and 6 bases at J, with 7 bases between the two ends. The CDR3 is made up of 12 amino acids. The germline gives CDR1 SEHNR, CDR2 FQNEAQ (reference sequence). The CDR3 is CASSARYEKLFF. In nucleotides, the CDR3 is TGTGCCAGCAGCGCACGATATGAAAAACTGTTTTTT.

The chain carries TRBV29-1 and TRBJ1-6; a possible D gene is TRBD1 (5 bases). V lost 5 bases and J 3 bases, leaving 14 bases between the germline ends. This CDR3 region has 15 residues. Germline CDR1 is SQVTM and CDR2 is ANQGSEA. Here the CDR3 DNA reads TGCAGCGTTTATACCCAGGGTATCTATAATTCACCCCTCCACTTT. This translates into CSVYTQGIYNSPLHF.

The chain has TRBV5-1 and TRBJ1-1; D is perhaps TRBD1 (6 bases). The CDR3 consists of 14 residues. The germline CDR1 and CDR2 sequences are SGHRS and YFSETQ. The germline V and J ends were trimmed by 5 bases and 4 bases, with 15 bases remaining between them. The CDR3 region is CASRPNTGLTEAFF. Here the CDR3 DNA reads TGCGCCAGCAGGCCCAATACAGGGCTCACTGAAGCTTTCTTT.

This clonotype came up a few times. The CDR3 here is CASSLAVMNTEAFF. In DNA form, the CDR3 reads TGCGCCAGCAGCTTGGCGGTAATGAACACTGAAGCTTTCTTT. V gene TRBV5-1 combines with J gene TRBJ1-1, with no clear D. The germline gives CDR1 SGHRS, CDR2 YFSETQ. This CDR3 has 14 amino acids. V shed 0 bases and J shed 0 bases, with 6 bases lying between them.

The J gene is TRBJ2-2, the V gene TRBV6-5, with no clear D. Germline V lookup: CDR1 MNHEY, CDR2 SVGAGI. Trimming shortened V by 5 bases and J by 4 bases, and 17 bases separated the two germline ends. The CDR3 has 16 residues. The CDR3 loop is CASSVTPGSRTGELFF. CDR3 DNA: TGTGCCAGCAGTGTTACTCCGGGCTCCCGCACCGGGGAGCTGTTTTTT.

This clonotype turned up a few times. This chain links TRBV4-1 with TRBJ1-1; D not resolved. Germline V gives CDR1 MGHRA, CDR2 YSYEKL. Trimming cost V 2 bases and J 1 base, with 8 bases left between them. This CDR3 has 14 residues. CDR3 coding DNA: TGCGCCAGCAGCCAATTGCTTAGGAACACTGAAGCTTTCTTT. Protein: CASSQLLRNTEAFF.

V usage is TRBV27 and J usage is TRBJ2-3; 8 nucleotides align to TRBD1. The CDR3 runs to 16 residues. V gave up 6 bases and J gave up 2 bases; unmatched junction bases: 10. CDR1 MNHEY and CDR2 SMNVEV come from the germline V gene (reference sequence). CDR3 DNA: TGTGCCAGCAGCACTGGACAGGGAAGCCCCACAGATACGCAGTATTTT. Its translation: CASSTGQGSPTDTQYF.

The genes are TRBV7-2 and TRBJ2-1, with 8 bases that match TRBD1. The length of the CDR3 is 12 residues. CDR1 is SGHTA, CDR2 FQGNSA, per germline. V gave up 5 bases and J gave up 12 bases; unmatched junction bases: 6. CDR3 region: CASSGHRGRQFF. Here the CDR3 DNA reads TGTGCCAGCAGCGGTCACAGGGGGAGGCAGTTCTTC.

This clonotype was detected only a few times. J is TRBJ2-1 and V is TRBV6-5, with 9 bases lining up with TRBD1. Germline lookup yields CDR1 MNHEY and CDR2 SVGAGI. The CDR3 length is 15 residues. With V trimmed by 4 bases and J by 9 bases, 10 bases remained unmatched. The CDR3 reads CASSSGQGRWGEQFF. The CDR3 coding sequence is TGTGCCAGCAGTTCCGGACAGGGGCGATGGGGTGAGCAGTTCTTC.

This chain connects TRBV5-5 to TRBJ1-1; tentatively, D is TRBD1 (5 bases). The CDR3 spans 16 residues. Germline values: CDR1 SGHKS, CDR2 YYEKEE (reference sequence). Trimming cost V 2 bases and J 0 bases, with 14 bases left between them. The CDR3 sequence: CASSLGVTGMNTEAFF. CDR3 sequence (DNA): TGTGCCAGCAGCTTAGGGGTCACGGGAATGAACACTGAAGCTTTCTTT.

This clonotype was detected a few times. This chain connects TRBV12-3 or TRBV12-4 to TRBJ1-4, with TRBD1 identical over 7 bases. J gave up 1 base and V 5 bases, and 7 bases lay outside the gene matches. This CDR3 is 16 amino acids long. CDR3 DNA sequence: TGTGCCAGCAGTGTGGGACAGCTCGTAACTAATGAAAAACTGTTTTTT. It yields the protein CASSVGQLVTNEKLFF.

The J gene is TRBJ2-6, the V gene TRBV11-2; 8 bases map to TRBD1. This CDR3 has 17 amino acids. Germline-derived CDR1 and CDR2 are SGHAT and FQNNGV. The V and J ends lost 5 bases and 2 bases, in that order; junction bases with no gene match: 8. The CDR3 coding sequence is TGTGCCAGCAGCCAGAGTTACAGGGGGGCTGGGGCCAACGTCCTGACTTTC. This sequence encodes CASSQSYRGAGANVLTF.

A word on this clonotype: The junction shows a germline mismatch at one end, possibly a read error. This rearrangement joins TRBV7-3 to TRBJ2-3; D possibly corresponds to TRBD1 (6 bases). Looked up from germline, CDR1 is SGHTA and CDR2 is FQGTGA. This CDR3 has 13 amino acids. The CDR3, as DNA: TGTGCCAGCAGCGTAACAGGGACCGATACGCAGTATTTT. Protein product: CASSVTGTDTQYF.

The chain employs TRBV4-1 and TRBJ1-2; D remains unclear. V was trimmed by 0 bases and J by 4 bases, leaving 6 bases between them. Germline V gene sequence: CDR1 MGHRA, CDR2 YSYEKL. CDR3 length: 13 amino acids. The CDR3: CASSQDGLYGYTF. The CDR3 DNA is TGCGCCAGCAGCCAAGACGGGCTCTATGGCTACACCTTC.

The chain uses TRBV9 and TRBJ2-2; D ambiguous. The CDR3 runs to 14 residues. Germline V gene lookup returns CDR1 SGDLS and CDR2 YYNGEE. The V end lost 0 bases, the J end lost 0 bases, and 3 bases lay between the germline ends. The CDR3: CASSVAANTGELFF. The CDR3 region has the DNA TGTGCCAGCAGCGTAGCTGCGAACACCGGGGAGCTGTTTTTT.

This clonotype was detected ten times or more. V and J are TRBV7-2 and TRBJ2-3, with TRBD2 as a possible D gene (5 bases). V was shortened by 5 bases and J by 7 bases, with 16 bases between the two germline ends. Germline V gives CDR1 SGHTA, CDR2 FQGNSA. The CDR3 sequence is 14 residues long. For the CDR3, the DNA is TGTGCCAGCAGCCCGACGAGGGCGGGCAATACGCAGTATTTT. Protein product: CASSPTRAGNTQYF.

This clonotype has at least ten counts. The chain has TRBV5-6 and TRBJ2-1; 8 nucleotides match TRBD1. The CDR3 totals 15 residues. CDR1 and CDR2 from the germline V gene are SGHDT and YYEEEE. J was trimmed by 6 bases and V by 1 base; bases with no gene match: 6. CDR3: CASSLKDRVTNEQFF. CDR3 DNA sequence: TGTGCCAGCAGCTTGAAGGACAGGGTCACCAATGAGCAGTTCTTC. Full variable domain (rest looked up from reference TRBV5-6 and TRBJ2-1): DAGVTQSPTHLIKTRGQQVTLRCSPKSGHDTVSWYQQALGQGPQFIFQYYEEEERQRGNFPDRFSGHQFPNYSSELNVNALLLGDSALYLCASSLKDRVTNEQFFGPGTRLTVL.

This chain uses TRBV5-4 with TRBJ2-3; 9 bases are shared with TRBD2. This CDR3 contains 17 residues. Germline V lookup: CDR1 SGHNT, CDR2 YYREEE (reference sequence). Unmatched junction bases numbered 5, after V lost 0 bases and J lost 0 bases. The CDR3 region is CASSLVGLAGSTDTQYF. DNA of the CDR3: TGTGCCAGCAGCTTGGTGGGCCTAGCGGGAAGCACAGATACGCAGTATTTT.

The chain is built from TRBV19 and TRBJ1-3; D uncertain. Germline assignment: CDR1 LNHDA and CDR2 SQIVND (reference sequence). The CDR3 sequence is 13 residues long. The CDR3 DNA reads as TGTGGGGCCCGGGGTCAGGCCGGAAACACCATATATTTT. Its translation: CGARGQAGNTIYF. Drawing the rest from reference TRBV19 and TRBJ1-3, the complete variable domain is DGGITQSPKYLFRKEGQNVTLSCEQNLNHDAMYWYRQDPGQGLRLIYYSQIVNDFQKGDIAEGYSVSREKKESFPLTVTSAQKNPTAFYLCGARGQAGNTIYFGEGSWLTVV.